A selection of T cell receptor beta chains follows, all from one sample in a study of T cell responses to AZD1222 COVID-19 vaccine. The table came from immunoSEQ multiplex PCR; TCRdb's copy has only in-frame clones and leaves some out. The sample has approximately 130,000 clones, about 88% seen once. This material consisted of peripheral blood, taken 28 days after the second AZD1222 dose. The receptors were gathered from an adult who received the AZD1222 COVID-19 vaccine. The CDR3 runs from the conserved cysteine through the conserved F or W. The order of the fields is V gene, J gene, D gene, clone size, CDR3 length, CDR3 protein, CDR3 DNA. A D gene is named only where the DNA matches it firmly. Where a row states a size, it is once, few, many or the class of an expanded clone; other rows omit it.

v_call: TRBV28
j_call: TRBJ2-3
d_call: .
clone_size: .
cdr3_length: 14
cdr3_aa: CASSPVLDGDTQYF
cdr3_nt: TGTGCCAGCAGCCCTGTTTTGGATGGGGATACGCAGTATTTT

v_call: TRBV6-1
j_call: TRBJ1-6
d_call: TRBD1
clone_size: few
cdr3_length: 16
cdr3_aa: CASSDPDRGRTSPLHF
cdr3_nt: TGTGCCAGCAGTGACCCCGACAGGGGGCGAACTTCACCCCTCCACTTT

v_call: TRBV3-1/TRBV3-2
j_call: TRBJ2-7
d_call: TRBD2
clone_size: .
cdr3_length: 15
cdr3_aa: CASRETSGGNYEQYF
cdr3_nt: TGTGCCAGCAGAGAAACTAGCGGGGGGAACTACGAGCAGTACTTC

v_call: TRBV6-1
j_call: TRBJ1-1
d_call: TRBD1
clone_size: .
cdr3_length: 16
cdr3_aa: CASSGGQGGGDTEAFF
cdr3_nt: TGTGCCAGCAGTGGCGGACAGGGGGGAGGTGATACTGAAGCTTTCTTT

v_call: TRBV5-1
j_call: TRBJ1-6
d_call: .
clone_size: .
cdr3_length: 16
cdr3_aa: CASSLFRVSEDSPLHF
cdr3_nt: TGCGCCAGCAGCTTGTTCAGGGTTAGTGAGGATTCACCCCTCCACTTT

v_call: TRBV7-9
j_call: TRBJ1-2
d_call: .
clone_size: .
cdr3_length: 12
cdr3_aa: CASSLGRDSYTF
cdr3_nt: TGTGCCAGCAGCTTAGGTCGGGATAGCTACACCTTC

v_call: TRBV5-4
j_call: TRBJ1-6
d_call: TRBD1
clone_size: .
cdr3_length: 15
cdr3_aa: CASSGRDRGNSPLHF
cdr3_nt: TGTGCCAGCAGCGGTAGGGACAGGGGGAATTCACCCCTCCACTTT

v_call: TRBV4-1
j_call: TRBJ2-4
d_call: TRBD1
clone_size: .
cdr3_length: 15
cdr3_aa: CASSQVQGNKNIQYF
cdr3_nt: TGCGCCAGCAGCCAAGTACAGGGGAACAAAAACATTCAGTACTTC

v_call: TRBV5-1
j_call: TRBJ2-2
d_call: .
clone_size: .
cdr3_length: 14
cdr3_aa: CASKVGASTGELFF
cdr3_nt: TGCGCCAGCAAGGTCGGAGCAAGCACCGGGGAGCTGTTTTTT

v_call: TRBV28
j_call: TRBJ1-1
d_call: .
clone_size: .
cdr3_length: 14
cdr3_aa: CASTLDRTYTEAFF
cdr3_nt: TGTGCCAGCACCCTCGACCGGACCTACACTGAAGCTTTCTTT

v_call: TRBV25-1
j_call: TRBJ1-4
d_call: .
clone_size: .
cdr3_length: 13
cdr3_aa: CASSVAGYEKLFF
cdr3_nt: TGTGCCAGCAGTGTTGCAGGGTACGAAAAACTGTTTTTT

v_call: TRBV7-9
j_call: TRBJ2-5
d_call: TRBD1
clone_size: once
cdr3_length: 15
cdr3_aa: CASSLPLGGQETQYF
cdr3_nt: TGTGCCAGCAGCTTACCCTTAGGGGGACAGGAGACCCAGTACTTC

v_call: TRBV14
j_call: TRBJ1-6
d_call: .
clone_size: .
cdr3_length: 15
cdr3_aa: CASSHGGVYNSPLHF
cdr3_nt: TGTGCCAGCAGCCATGGTGGAGTCTATAATTCACCCCTCCACTTT

v_call: TRBV27
j_call: TRBJ2-3
d_call: .
clone_size: .
cdr3_length: 15
cdr3_aa: CASSFASSGTDTQYF
cdr3_nt: TGTGCCAGCAGTTTCGCGTCTAGCGGCACAGATACGCAGTATTTT

v_call: TRBV14
j_call: TRBJ1-2
d_call: .
clone_size: .
cdr3_length: 14
cdr3_aa: CASSQDWGEAGYTF
cdr3_nt: TGTGCCAGCAGCCAAGATTGGGGGGAAGCTGGCTACACCTTC

v_call: TRBV5-1
j_call: TRBJ2-7
d_call: TRBD2
clone_size: .
cdr3_length: 13
cdr3_aa: CASSPSGGDEQYF
cdr3_nt: TGCGCCAGCAGCCCCAGCGGGGGAGACGAGCAGTACTTC

v_call: TRBV1
j_call: TRBJ2-1
d_call: .
clone_size: .
cdr3_length: 15
cdr3_aa: CTSSQPSGGAGEQFF
cdr3_nt: TGCACCAGCAGCCAGCCGAGCGGGGGGGCCGGTGAGCAGTTCTTC

v_call: TRBV10-2
j_call: TRBJ1-1
d_call: .
clone_size: few
cdr3_length: 12
cdr3_aa: CASSDRGFEAFF
cdr3_nt: TGCGCCAGCAGTGACAGGGGTTTTGAAGCTTTCTTT

v_call: TRBV12-3/TRBV12-4
j_call: TRBJ1-1
d_call: .
clone_size: .
cdr3_length: 12
cdr3_aa: CASSMGGAGAFF
cdr3_nt: TGTGCCAGCAGCATGGGGGGGGCTGGAGCTTTCTTT

v_call: TRBV5-1
j_call: TRBJ2-5
d_call: TRBD2
clone_size: .
cdr3_length: 15
cdr3_aa: CASRLAGGPFLDQYF
cdr3_nt: TGCGCCAGCAGGTTAGCGGGGGGCCCGTTTTTGGACCAGTACTTC

v_call: TRBV28
j_call: TRBJ2-3
d_call: TRBD2
clone_size: .
cdr3_length: 14
cdr3_aa: CAIDSGGGTDTQYF
cdr3_nt: TGTGCGATAGATAGTGGCGGGGGGACAGATACGCAGTATTTT

v_call: TRBV30
j_call: TRBJ1-6
d_call: .
clone_size: .
cdr3_length: 14
cdr3_aa: CAWSVPRDNSPLHF
cdr3_nt: TGTGCCTGGAGTGTACCCAGGGATAATTCACCCCTCCACTTT

v_call: TRBV30
j_call: TRBJ1-5
d_call: .
clone_size: few
cdr3_length: 15
cdr3_aa: CAWSVGGRGNQPQHF
cdr3_nt: TGTGCCTGGAGTGTCGGAGGGAGGGGCAATCAGCCCCAGCATTTT

v_call: TRBV15
j_call: TRBJ2-3
d_call: .
clone_size: .
cdr3_length: 14
cdr3_aa: CATSNPSGTDTQYF
cdr3_nt: TGTGCCACCAGCAACCCTTCGGGCACAGATACGCAGTATTTT

v_call: TRBV6-6
j_call: TRBJ2-1
d_call: TRBD1
clone_size: .
cdr3_length: 17
cdr3_aa: CASSPSLGTGLGNEQFF
cdr3_nt: TGTGCCAGCAGTCCCTCTCTCGGGACAGGATTGGGCAATGAGCAGTTCTTC

v_call: TRBV14
j_call: TRBJ1-3
d_call: .
clone_size: .
cdr3_length: 17
cdr3_aa: CASSQEGRGISGNTIYF
cdr3_nt: TGTGCCAGCAGCCAAGAAGGGCGTGGGATCTCTGGAAACACCATATATTTT

v_call: TRBV30
j_call: TRBJ1-2
d_call: TRBD1
clone_size: .
cdr3_length: 13
cdr3_aa: CAWAGTGTSGYTF
cdr3_nt: TGTGCCTGGGCGGGGACAGGGACTTCTGGCTACACCTTC

v_call: TRBV9
j_call: TRBJ2-3
d_call: TRBD2
clone_size: .
cdr3_length: 17
cdr3_aa: CASSTRFGGSLTDTQYF
cdr3_nt: TGTGCCAGCAGCACCCGGTTCGGGGGGTCCCTCACAGATACGCAGTATTTT

v_call: TRBV5-1
j_call: TRBJ1-1
d_call: .
clone_size: few
cdr3_length: 15
cdr3_aa: CASSLAQTANTEAFF
cdr3_nt: TGCGCCAGCAGCTTGGCGCAGACGGCGAACACTGAAGCTTTCTTT